This T cell receptor beta chain stems from a study of cytomegalovirus exposure and HLA in healthy donors. The PCR made use of 60 Vbeta and 13 Jbeta primers. Assay used: immunoSEQ multiplex PCR; TCRdb lists only in-frame clones, some missing. The profile shows about 160,000 clones, under 90% of them singletons. This clonotype originated in a man under 40 in good health and CMV-seronegative. Sequencing was carried out using PBMCs.

The CDR3 nucleotides are TGTGCCAGCAGTGGGGGAGGAATTGAAAAACTGTTTTTT. Amino acid sequence: CASSGGGIEKLFF. This chain links TRBV6-1 with TRBJ1-4; D gene ambiguous. CDR3 length equals 13 residues. Germline CDR1 and CDR2: MNHNS and SASEGT. V lost 4 bases and J lost 7, with 10 bases in between.